Below, 19 T cell receptor beta chains from the same sample are listed, as sequenced in a study of blood T cell repertoires in COVID-19. The table came from immunoSEQ multiplex PCR; TCRdb's copy has only in-frame clones and leaves some out. The sample shows about 370,000 clones, 89% of them seen only once. Specimen: peripheral blood. Every receptor here comes from a woman in her 30s with COVID-19, enrolled during active disease.

The chain has TRBV24-1 and TRBJ1-1; perhaps TRBD1 as D (6 bases). Trimming removed 7 bases from V and 3 bases from J, with 11 bases in between. Germline V gene lookup returns CDR1 KGHDR and CDR2 SFDVKD. The length of the CDR3 is 13 residues. The CDR3 loop reads CATSSNRDTEAFF. CDR3 coding DNA: TGTGCCACCAGCTCAAACAGGGACACTGAAGCTTTCTTT.

The chain recombines TRBV7-9 with TRBJ2-5; tentative D call: TRBD2 (6 bases). This CDR3 has 14 amino acids. The V end lost 3 bases, the J end lost 2 bases, and 10 bases lay between the germline ends. Germline V gives CDR1 SEHNR, CDR2 FQNEAQ (reference sequence). The CDR3 here is CASSLREAQETQYF. In DNA form, the CDR3 reads TGTGCCAGCAGCTTGAGGGAGGCACAAGAGACCCAGTACTTC.

The rearrangement links TRBV21-1 to TRBJ1-2; the table's D call, TRBD1, was not checked against the DNA. TRBV21-1 is recorded as a pseudogene. This CDR3 comprises 13 residues. For the CDR3, the DNA is TGTGCCAGCGGCTTAGGGGGCGCGAACGGCTACACCTTC. It encodes CASGLGGANGYTF.

The genes are TRBV15 and TRBJ2-2; possibly TRBD1 for D (5 bases). This CDR3 is 15 amino acids long. V was shortened by 0 bases and J by 2 bases, with 7 bases between the two germline ends. Germline V gene lookup returns CDR1 LNHNV and CDR2 YYDKDF (reference sequence). As DNA, the CDR3 is TGTGCCACCAGCAGAGATACAGGAAACACCGGGGAGCTGTTTTTT. Translated: CATSRDTGNTGELFF.

The gene calls are TRBV21-1 and TRBJ2-2; TRBD2, as called in the table, went unchecked against the DNA. TRBV21-1 is designated a pseudogene. The CDR3 is 16 amino acids. CDR3 in DNA: TGTGCCAGCAGCAAAGGCCGGGGGGCAAGTTCCGGGGAGCTGTTTTTT. This codes for CASSKGRGASSGELFF.

This chain uses TRBV7-4 with TRBJ2-1; 10 bases are a match to TRBD2. CDR1 is SGHVT and CDR2 is SQSDAQ in the germline V gene. V trimming: 4 bases; J trimming: 4 bases; junction bases outside the gene matches: 7. The CDR3 has 16 amino acids. This chain's CDR3 is CASSSHLAGEYNEQFF. CDR3 coding DNA: TGTGCCAGCAGCTCCCACCTAGCGGGGGAGTACAATGAGCAGTTCTTC.

V gene TRBV28 combines with J gene TRBJ1-1; 7 positions agree with TRBD1. In germline, CDR1 is MDHEN, CDR2 SYDVKM. The J segment lost 2 bases and the V segment lost 2 bases, leaving 5 bases of the junction unmatched. The length of the CDR3 is 15 residues. The CDR3 sequence is CASSLGGGLNTEAFF. The DNA of the CDR3 is TGTGCCAGCAGTTTAGGAGGGGGCCTAAACACTGAAGCTTTCTTT.

The gene calls are TRBV2 and TRBJ2-1, with D possibly matching TRBD2 (5 bases). The germline V gene has CDR1 SNHLY and CDR2 FYNNEI. The CDR3 sequence is 12 residues long. Trimming removed 6 bases from V and 8 bases from J, with 11 bases in between. CDR3 region: CASRAPSHEQFF. The CDR3 DNA follows: TGTGCCAGCAGGGCCCCTAGCCATGAGCAGTTCTTC.

The genes are TRBV25-1 and TRBJ2-3; D not resolved. CDR1 and CDR2 (germline): MGHDK, SYGVNS. This CDR3 is built from 11 residues. V lost 4 bases and J lost 6, with 5 bases in between. CDR3 sequence: CASSVSDTQYF. The CDR3 nucleotides are TGTGCCAGCAGTGTGAGCGATACGCAGTATTTT.

The chain recombines TRBV4-3 with TRBJ1-3; D is unresolved. Germline V gene data show CDR1 as LGHNA and CDR2 as YSLEER. CDR3 length: 17 residues. The germline V and J ends were trimmed by 0 bases and 2 bases, with 14 bases remaining between them. CDR3 in DNA: TGCGCCAGCAGCCAAGATGAGTTCCAGGTCGCTGGAAACACCATATATTTT. Translation: CASSQDEFQVAGNTIYF.

This chain joins TRBV5-6 and TRBJ1-2; TRBD1 agrees at 10 bases. This CDR3 has 18 residues. CDR1 SGHDT and CDR2 YYEEEE come from the germline V gene. V was clipped by 0 bases and J by 5 bases; unmatched bases: 13. The CDR3 region is CASSLGQGASRFRYGYTF. In DNA form, the CDR3 reads TGTGCCAGCAGCTTGGGACAGGGGGCTTCCAGATTTCGGTATGGCTACACCTTC.

The chain links TRBV10-3 to TRBJ1-1; D is unclear. CDR3 length: 13 residues. V lost 5 bases and J 4 bases, leaving 11 bases between the germline ends. Germline CDR1 is ENHRY and CDR2 is SYGVKD. The chain's CDR3 is CAISSVKLTEAFF. CDR3 nucleotide sequence: TGTGCCATCAGTTCGGTTAAACTCACTGAAGCTTTCTTT.

This chain links TRBV27 with TRBJ1-1, with TRBD1 as a possible D gene (6 bases). The CDR3 sequence is 13 residues long. Trimming cost V 5 bases and J 8 bases, with 15 bases left between them. Germline V gene sequence: CDR1 MNHEY, CDR2 SMNVEV (reference sequence). CDR3 bases: TGTGCCAGCAGTCCCGAAGAGGGGGTAGAAGCTTTCTTT. Translated, it gives CASSPEEGVEAFF.

The chain is built from TRBV2 and TRBJ1-1; TRBD1 matches at 10 bases. Germline trimming cut 6 bases from V and 3 bases from J; bases unmatched to any gene: 4. The V gene's germline CDR1 is SNHLY and CDR2 FYNNEI. The CDR3 runs to 14 residues. The CDR3 region is CASRTGGADTEAFF. For the CDR3, the DNA is TGTGCCAGCAGGACAGGGGGCGCAGACACTGAAGCTTTCTTT.

The chain combines TRBV5-1 with TRBJ1-2; 8 positions match TRBD1. CDR1 SGHRS and CDR2 YFSETQ come from the germline V gene. With V trimmed by 8 bases and J by 2 bases, 8 bases remained unmatched. The CDR3 has 14 residues. This CDR3 is CASNPGQENYGYTF. CDR3 DNA sequence: TGCGCCAGTAACCCGGGACAGGAGAACTATGGCTACACCTTC.

This clone was seen just once. The chain is built from TRBV11-3 and TRBJ2-3; D remains ambiguous. Germline V gene lookup returns CDR1 SGHNT and CDR2 YENEEA. This CDR3 is 14 amino acids long. Trimming cost V 0 bases and J 1 base, with 5 bases left between them. The CDR3 spells CASSLDRGTDTQYF. CDR3 nucleotides: TGTGCCAGCAGCTTAGATCGGGGCACAGATACGCAGTATTTT.

The chain carries TRBV6-5 and TRBJ1-5; no reliable D call. V was pared by 0 bases and J by 3 bases, with 12 bases between. CDR1 and CDR2 (germline): MNHEY, SVGAGI. The CDR3 is 16 amino acids. The CDR3, as DNA: TGTGCCAGCAGTTACTCGCCTACAGAGATCAATCAGCCCCAGCATTTT. This sequence encodes CASSYSPTEINQPQHF.

V gene TRBV5-6 combines with J gene TRBJ1-1; 7 nucleotides agree with TRBD1. The V and J ends lost 4 bases and 7 bases, in that order; junction bases with no gene match: 4. Germline lookup yields CDR1 SGHDT and CDR2 YYEEEE. The CDR3 sequence is 12 residues long. The CDR3 loop reads CASSRGQYEAFF. DNA of the CDR3: TGTGCCAGCAGCAGGGGACAGTATGAAGCTTTCTTT.

The chain is built from TRBV29-1 and TRBJ2-5; 9 positions agree with TRBD1. The J segment lost 4 bases and the V segment lost 2 bases, leaving 11 bases of the junction unmatched. CDR1 and CDR2 from the germline V gene are SQVTM and ANQGSEA. The CDR3 is 16 residues long. CDR3 loop: CSVEQHPGQGGETQYF. The CDR3 coding sequence is TGCAGCGTTGAACAACATCCGGGACAGGGAGGAGAGACCCAGTACTTC.